Shown below are 23 T cell receptor beta chains from a single sample sequenced in a study of T-cell memory formation after mild COVID-19. Each CDR3 protein gets one entry after TCRdb re-called the 5' RACE reads with MiXCR. The profile shows some 40,000 distinct CDR3 sequences, 5% to 7% of them singletons. Material: PBMCs or a T cell subset sorted from them (not recorded which). Receptors were obtained from an adult who had mild COVID-19 (a few samples of this study predate the infection). Cell type and time point are not known.

This clonotype was recorded many times. This chain joins TRBV5-1 and TRBJ2-3; tentatively, D is TRBD2 (7 bases). CDR3 size: 16 residues. V lost 2 bases and J 3 bases, leaving 16 bases between the germline ends. Germline V lookup: CDR1 SGHRS, CDR2 YFSETQ. As DNA, the CDR3 is TGCGCCAGCAGCTTCGGCGGGGGACAAAGAACAGATACGCAGTATTTT. Its translation: CASSFGGGQRTDTQYF.

This clonotype was detected a few times. The rearrangement uses TRBV24-1 and TRBJ1-5; D remains ambiguous. V was shortened by 1 base and J by 7 bases, with 7 bases between the two germline ends. The germline gives CDR1 KGHDR, CDR2 SFDVKD. There are 13 residues in the CDR3. The CDR3 sequence: CATSDFGWQPQHF. CDR3 DNA: TGTGCCACCAGTGATTTTGGATGGCAGCCCCAGCATTTT.

This sequence joins TRBV5-1 and TRBJ1-6; D possibly corresponds to TRBD1 (6 bases). V lost 3 bases to trimming and J lost 7 bases, with 14 bases between them. From germline, CDR1 is SGHRS and CDR2 YFSETQ. The CDR3 sequence is 15 residues long. CDR3 in amino acids: CASSWNRVGNSPLHF. The CDR3 DNA reads TGCGCCAGCAGCTGGAACAGGGTAGGGAATTCACCCCTCCACTTT.

This chain's CDR3 is CASMDSAGGPPGELFF. For the CDR3, the DNA is TGTGCCAGCATGGATAGTGCGGGAGGCCCACCCGGGGAGCTGTTTTTT. The rearrangement joins TRBV2 to TRBJ2-2, with 8 bases lining up with TRBD2. The germline CDR1 and CDR2 sequences are SNHLY and FYNNEI. The ends lost 7 bases at V and 6 bases at J; junction bases unmatched: 13. There are 16 residues in the CDR3.

The rearrangement links TRBV7-9 to TRBJ2-1, with 7 bases identical to TRBD1. The length of the CDR3 is 11 residues. J lost 15 bases, V lost 6 bases, and 8 bases had no gene match. Germline assignment: CDR1 SEHNR and CDR2 FQNEAQ (reference sequence). Written as DNA, the CDR3 is TGTGCCAGCAGTCCCGGACAGGTTCTGTTCTTC. It specifies CASSPGQVLFF.

This clonotype was found many times. This chain uses TRBV7-9 with TRBJ1-5; no reliable D call. Trimming left V 5 bases short and J 7 bases short, with 9 bases between. The CDR3 is 12 residues long. Germline V gene data show CDR1 as SEHNR and CDR2 as FQNEAQ (reference sequence). The CDR3, as DNA: TGTGCCAGCAGCCTCCAAGGCCAGCCCCAGCATTTT. Its protein product is CASSLQGQPQHF. The variable domain in full, with the rest retrieved from reference TRBV7-9 and TRBJ1-5, is DTGVSQNPRHKITKRGQNVTFRCDPISEHNRLYWYRQTLGQGPEFLTYFQNEAQLEKSRLLSDRFSAERPKGSFSTLEIQRTEQGDSAMYLCASSLQGQPQHFGDGTRLSIL.

This clonotype came up a few times. The genes are TRBV7-9 and TRBJ2-7; D perhaps matches TRBD1 (6 bases). V was clipped by 5 bases and J by 0 bases, with 11 bases between them. The germline CDR1 and CDR2 sequences are SEHNR and FQNEAQ (reference sequence). The CDR3 consists of 14 residues. The DNA of the CDR3 is TGTGCCAGCAGCCCGACAGGTCCCTCCTACGAGCAGTACTTC. This codes for CASSPTGPSYEQYF.

This clonotype was seen ten or more times. The V gene is TRBV5-1, the J gene TRBJ2-1; D possibly corresponds to TRBD2 (5 bases). Germline lookup yields CDR1 SGHRS and CDR2 YFSETQ. This CDR3 spans 14 amino acids. The V end was cut by 1 base, the J end by 7 bases, with 12 bases between. The CDR3, as DNA: TGCGCCAGCAGCTTGAGAGGGCCGGGGAATGAGCAGTTCTTC. Protein: CASSLRGPGNEQFF.

At least ten counts were recorded for this clonotype. The chain employs TRBV7-3 and TRBJ2-5; 9 nucleotides agree with TRBD1. The J segment lost 3 bases and the V segment lost 5 bases, leaving 4 bases of the junction unmatched. The CDR3 covers 14 residues. Per the germline V gene, CDR1 is SGHTA and CDR2 is FQGTGA. The CDR3, as DNA: TGTGCCAGCAGCCAACAGGGGGCTGAAGAGACCCAGTACTTC. Its translation is CASSQQGAEETQYF. Complete variable domain (other parts from reference TRBV7-3 and TRBJ2-5): GAGVSQTPSNKVTEKGKYVELRCDPISGHTALYWYRQSLGQGPEFLIYFQGTGAADDSGLPNDRFFAVRPEGSVSTLKIQRTERGDSAVYLCASSQQGAEETQYFGPGTRLLVL.

In its sample, this clonotype was seen many times. V gene TRBV5-1 combines with J gene TRBJ1-5; 7 nucleotides agree with TRBD1. Looked up from germline, CDR1 is SGHRS and CDR2 is YFSETQ. The trim removed 2 bases at V and 5 bases at J, leaving 1 base unmatched. The CDR3 contains 13 residues. The CDR3 protein is CASSFDRDQPQHF. The DNA of the CDR3 is TGCGCCAGCAGCTTCGACAGGGATCAGCCCCAGCATTTT.

The chain is built from TRBV2 and TRBJ1-5; no firm D call. The CDR3 loop spans 13 amino acids. Germline CDR1 reads SNHLY; CDR2 reads FYNNEI. Trimming left V 7 bases short and J 7 bases short, with 14 bases between. This CDR3 is CASIRDREQPQHF. Written as DNA, the CDR3 is TGTGCCAGCATTAGGGATCGGGAACAGCCCCAGCATTTT.

The sample holds a few counts of this clonotype. CDR3 amino acids: CASRSGTGLGEQYF. For the CDR3, the DNA is TGTGCCAGCAGATCCGGGACAGGCCTGGGGGAGCAGTACTTC. V and J are TRBV3-1 and TRBJ2-7, with TRBD1 matching 8 bases. This CDR3 has 14 amino acids. The germline V gene has CDR1 LGHDT and CDR2 YNNKEL (reference sequence). The ends lost 6 bases at V and 7 bases at J; junction bases unmatched: 11.

V is TRBV6-5 and J is TRBJ2-7; 8 nucleotides align to TRBD2. CDR3 size: 16 residues. Germline V gene lookup returns CDR1 MNHEY and CDR2 SVGAGI. The V segment lost 6 bases and the J segment 3 bases; nucleotides outside the gene matches: 13. CDR3 region: CASSLTPSGRSYEQYF. CDR3 bases: TGTGCCAGCAGCCTGACACCAAGCGGGAGAAGCTACGAGCAGTACTTC.

This clonotype was seen repeatedly, ten times or more. V usage is TRBV30 and J usage is TRBJ2-5, with TRBD1 matching over 9 bases. The trim removed 3 bases at V and 2 bases at J, leaving 10 bases unmatched. CDR1 is GTSNPN and CDR2 is SVGIG in the germline V gene (reference sequence). This CDR3 spans 16 amino acids. The CDR3 DNA reads TGTGCCTGGAGCTTCCTCGGACAGGGGAGGCAAGAGACCCAGTACTTC. Translated, it gives CAWSFLGQGRQETQYF.

This clonotype has ten or more counts. The chain couples TRBV12-3 or TRBV12-4 to TRBJ2-3; TRBD2 is a possible D gene (5 bases). The CDR3 loop spans 17 amino acids. The V end was cut by 3 bases, the J end by 0 bases, with 16 bases between. This CDR3 reads CASSFGMGGPSTDTQYF. The CDR3 DNA sequence: TGTGCCAGCAGTTTCGGCATGGGCGGGCCAAGCACAGATACGCAGTATTTT.

This sequence joins TRBV9 and TRBJ2-5; 7 bases align to TRBD2. Germline values: CDR1 SGDLS, CDR2 YYNGEE. There are 14 residues in the CDR3. Trimming took 2 bases from V and 5 from J; bases not matched to a gene: 6. CDR3 coding DNA: TGTGCCAGCAGCGTCGGGACTACCTTGGAGACCCAGTACTTC. Translation: CASSVGTTLETQYF.

This chain joins TRBV4-2 and TRBJ2-4; D remains ambiguous. V was trimmed by 1 base and J by 6 bases, leaving 7 bases between them. This CDR3 is built from 13 residues. The germline CDR1 and CDR2 sequences are LGHNA and YNFKEQ. CDR3 sequence reads: CASSQADRNIQYF. Written as DNA, the CDR3 is TGTGCCAGCAGCCAAGCGGATCGAAACATTCAGTACTTC.

This clonotype was detected a few times. The DNA of the CDR3 is TGCAGTGCTAGTTCTGTTAACACTGAAGCTTTCTTT. Protein sequence: CSASSVNTEAFF. The chain links TRBV20-1 to TRBJ1-1; D remains unclear. Trimming took 3 bases from V and 2 from J, leaving 7 bases between them. Germline V gene sequence: CDR1 DFQATT, CDR2 SNEGSKA (reference sequence). CDR3 length: 12 amino acids.

This clonotype has ten or more counts. The CDR3 loop reads CASSRDRGRDTQYF. The CDR3 coding sequence is TGTGCCAGCAGTCGGGACAGGGGGCGAGATACGCAGTATTTT. The V call is TRBV12-3 or TRBV12-4, the J call TRBJ2-3; 12 bases agree with TRBD1. CDR3 length: 14 residues. J lost 5 bases, V lost 5 bases, and 2 bases had no gene match.

The sample holds many counts of this clonotype. This chain uses TRBV20-1 with TRBJ1-3; 8 bases are shared with TRBD1. With 0 bases clipped from V and 2 bases from J, the junction kept 3 bases outside the gene matches. The CDR3 is 15 amino acids. In germline, CDR1 is DFQATT, CDR2 SNEGSKA (reference sequence). In DNA form, the CDR3 reads TGCAGTGCTAGAGACAGGGGGCTTGCTGGAAACACCATATATTTT. It specifies CSARDRGLAGNTIYF.

CDR3 loop: CASSYRGANTEAFF. The CDR3 bases are TGTGCCAGCAGTTACAGGGGAGCCAACACTGAAGCTTTCTTT. The chain uses TRBV12-3 or TRBV12-4 and TRBJ1-1; 7 bases map to TRBD1. The CDR3 has 14 residues. With V trimmed by 4 bases and J by 2 bases, 4 bases remained unmatched.

By share, this clonotype counts as medium-sized. The V gene is TRBV12-3 or TRBV12-4, the J gene TRBJ1-6; D call uncertain. This CDR3 is built from 10 residues. V lost 8 bases and J lost 9, with 5 bases in between. The DNA for the CDR3 is TGTGCCAGCTCAATTTCACCCCTCCACTTT. As protein: CASSISPLHF.

This clonotype came up many times. The V and J genes are TRBV7-3 and TRBJ2-3, with 8 bases identical to TRBD2. Germline V gene data show CDR1 as SGHTA and CDR2 as FQGTGA. The CDR3 has 19 amino acids. V shed 1 base and J 0 bases; nucleotides not matched to a gene: 12. The CDR3 is CASSLNPVGSGTSTDTQYF. For the CDR3, the DNA is TGTGCCAGCAGCTTAAACCCCGTGGGTAGCGGGACTAGCACAGATACGCAGTATTTT.